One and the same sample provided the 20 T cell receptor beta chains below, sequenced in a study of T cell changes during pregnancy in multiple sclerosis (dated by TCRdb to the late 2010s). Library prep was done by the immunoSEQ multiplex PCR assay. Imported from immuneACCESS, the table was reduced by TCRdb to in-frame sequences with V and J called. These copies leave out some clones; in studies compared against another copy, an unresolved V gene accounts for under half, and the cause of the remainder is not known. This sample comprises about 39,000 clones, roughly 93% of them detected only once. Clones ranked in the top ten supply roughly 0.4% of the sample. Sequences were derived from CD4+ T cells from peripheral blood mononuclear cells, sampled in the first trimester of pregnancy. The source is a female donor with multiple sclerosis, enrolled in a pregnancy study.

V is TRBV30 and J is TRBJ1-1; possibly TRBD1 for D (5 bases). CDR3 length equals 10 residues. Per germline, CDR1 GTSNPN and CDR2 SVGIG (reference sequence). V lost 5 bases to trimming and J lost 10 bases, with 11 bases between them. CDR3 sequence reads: CAWGGVGAFF. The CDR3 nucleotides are TGTGCCTGGGGGGGGGTAGGAGCTTTCTTT.

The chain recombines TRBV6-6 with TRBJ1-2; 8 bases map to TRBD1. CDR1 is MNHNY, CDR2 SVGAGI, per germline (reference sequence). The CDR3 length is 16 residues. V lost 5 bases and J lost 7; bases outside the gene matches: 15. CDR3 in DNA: TGTGCCAGCAGTCCTATCAGGGGGCAGGTTCTCTCTGGCTACACCTTC. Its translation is CASSPIRGQVLSGYTF.

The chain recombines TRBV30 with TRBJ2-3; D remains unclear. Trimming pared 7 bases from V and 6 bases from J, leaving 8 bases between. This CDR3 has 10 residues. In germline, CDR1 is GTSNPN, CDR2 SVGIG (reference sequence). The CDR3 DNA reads TGTGCCTTAGGAGCGGATACGCAGTATTTT. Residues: CALGADTQYF.

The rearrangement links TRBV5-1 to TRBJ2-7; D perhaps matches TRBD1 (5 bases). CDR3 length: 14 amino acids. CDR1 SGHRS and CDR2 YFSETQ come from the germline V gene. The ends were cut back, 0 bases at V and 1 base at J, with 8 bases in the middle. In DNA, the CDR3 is TGCGCCAGCAGCTTGGCCCAGGGTTCCTACGAGCAGTACTTC. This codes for CASSLAQGSYEQYF. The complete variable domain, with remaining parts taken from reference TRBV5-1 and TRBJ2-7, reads KAGVTQTPRYLIKTRGQQVTLSCSPISGHRSVSWYQQTPGQGLQFLFEYFSETQRNKGNFPGRFSGRQFSNSRSEMNVSTLELGDSALYLCASSLAQGSYEQYFGPGTRLTVT.

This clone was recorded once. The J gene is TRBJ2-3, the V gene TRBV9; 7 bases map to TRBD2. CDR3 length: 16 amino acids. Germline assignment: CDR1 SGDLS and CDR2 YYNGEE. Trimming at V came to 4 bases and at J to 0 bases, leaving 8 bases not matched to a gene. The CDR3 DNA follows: TGTGCCAGCAGCTTGACTAGCTTCTCTAGCACAGATACGCAGTATTTT. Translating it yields CASSLTSFSSTDTQYF.

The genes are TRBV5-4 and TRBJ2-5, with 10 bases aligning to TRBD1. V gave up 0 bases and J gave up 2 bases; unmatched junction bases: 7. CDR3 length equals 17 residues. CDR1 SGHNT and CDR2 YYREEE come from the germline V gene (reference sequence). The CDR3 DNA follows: TGTGCCAGCAGCTTGGGATCGAGGACAGGGGGTCAAGAGACCCAGTACTTC. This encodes CASSLGSRTGGQETQYF.

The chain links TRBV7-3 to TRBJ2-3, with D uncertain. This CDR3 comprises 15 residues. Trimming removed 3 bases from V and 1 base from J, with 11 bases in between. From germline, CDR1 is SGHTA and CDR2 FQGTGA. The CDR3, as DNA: TGTGCCAGCAGCTTTGGGCAACCAGGCACAGATACGCAGTATTTT. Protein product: CASSFGQPGTDTQYF.

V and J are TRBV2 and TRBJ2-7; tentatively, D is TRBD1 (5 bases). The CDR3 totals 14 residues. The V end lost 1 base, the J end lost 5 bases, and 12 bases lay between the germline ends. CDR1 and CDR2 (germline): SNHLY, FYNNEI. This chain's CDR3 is CASSEGRAIHEQYF. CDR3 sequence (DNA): TGTGCCAGCAGTGAAGGCAGGGCGATCCACGAGCAGTACTTC.

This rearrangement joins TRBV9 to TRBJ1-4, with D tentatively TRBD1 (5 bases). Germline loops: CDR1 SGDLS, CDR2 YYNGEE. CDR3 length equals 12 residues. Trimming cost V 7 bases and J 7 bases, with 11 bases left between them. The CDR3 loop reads CASSGLGEKLFF. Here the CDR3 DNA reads TGTGCCAGCTCGGGACTGGGTGAAAAACTGTTTTTT.

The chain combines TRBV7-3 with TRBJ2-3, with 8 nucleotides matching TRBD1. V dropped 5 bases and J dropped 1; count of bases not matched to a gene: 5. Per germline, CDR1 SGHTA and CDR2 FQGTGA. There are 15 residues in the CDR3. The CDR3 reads CASSRQGYGTDTQYF. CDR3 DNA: TGTGCCAGCAGCCGACAGGGGTACGGCACAGATACGCAGTATTTT.

The CDR3 DNA reads TGTGCTAGTAGTCTGACAGGGGGGAACACCGGGGAGCTGTTTTTT. Encoded protein: CASSLTGGNTGELFF. The chain joins TRBV12-5 to TRBJ2-2; TRBD1 matches 9 bases. CDR3 length: 15 residues. Germline V CDR1 and CDR2: LGHNT, FRNRAP. V shed 8 bases and J 1 base; nucleotides not matched to a gene: 5.

The CDR3 spells CASSLVRGQNYGYTF. The CDR3 DNA is TGTGCCAGCAGCTTAGTCAGGGGGCAGAACTATGGCTACACCTTC. The genes are TRBV7-2 and TRBJ1-2; 8 bases map to TRBD1. Per the germline V gene, CDR1 is SGHTA and CDR2 is FQGNSA. This CDR3 has 15 residues. V was clipped by 1 base and J by 2 bases; unmatched bases: 3.

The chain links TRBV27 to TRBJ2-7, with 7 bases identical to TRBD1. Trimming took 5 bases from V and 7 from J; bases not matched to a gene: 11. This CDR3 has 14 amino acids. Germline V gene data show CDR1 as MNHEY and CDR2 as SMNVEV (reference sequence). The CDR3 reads CASSPMDRPWEQYF. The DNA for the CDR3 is TGTGCCAGCAGTCCCATGGACAGGCCTTGGGAGCAGTACTTC.

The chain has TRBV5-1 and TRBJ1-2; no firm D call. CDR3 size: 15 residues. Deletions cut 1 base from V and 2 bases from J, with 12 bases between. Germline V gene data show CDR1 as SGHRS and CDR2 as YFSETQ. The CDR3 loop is CASSLWAGSNYGYTF. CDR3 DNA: TGCGCCAGCAGCTTGTGGGCAGGTTCGAACTATGGCTACACCTTC.

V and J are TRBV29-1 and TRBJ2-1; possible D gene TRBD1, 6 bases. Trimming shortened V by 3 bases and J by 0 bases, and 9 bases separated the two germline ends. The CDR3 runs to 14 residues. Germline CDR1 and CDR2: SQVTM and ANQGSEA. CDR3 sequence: CSVDGQSSYNEQFF. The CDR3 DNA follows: TGCAGCGTTGACGGACAGAGCTCCTACAATGAGCAGTTCTTC.

The CDR3 bases are TGTGCCAGCAGTTTATTCCAGGGTGATCGGAGTCAGCCCCAGCATTTT. The encoded protein is CASSLFQGDRSQPQHF. The chain has TRBV28 and TRBJ1-5, with D tentatively TRBD1 (5 bases). Germline CDR1 is MDHEN and CDR2 is SYDVKM. The CDR3 runs 16 residues. The V end was cut by 1 base, the J end by 6 bases, with 16 bases between.

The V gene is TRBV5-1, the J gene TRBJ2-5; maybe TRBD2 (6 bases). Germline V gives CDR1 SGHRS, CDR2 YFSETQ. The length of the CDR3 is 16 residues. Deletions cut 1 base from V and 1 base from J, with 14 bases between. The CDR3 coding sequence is TGCGCCAGCAGCTTGTCAGCTAGCGCATCCCAAGAGACCCAGTACTTC. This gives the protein CASSLSASASQETQYF. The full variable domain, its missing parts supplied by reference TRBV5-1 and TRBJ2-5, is KAGVTQTPRYLIKTRGQQVTLSCSPISGHRSVSWYQQTPGQGLQFLFEYFSETQRNKGNFPGRFSGRQFSNSRSEMNVSTLELGDSALYLCASSLSASASQETQYFGPGTRLLVL.

CDR3 nucleotide sequence: TGTGCCAGCAGTTCAGGGTCCGATACGCAGTATTTT. Its protein is CASSSGSDTQYF. This rearrangement joins TRBV7-9 to TRBJ2-3; tentative D call: TRBD1 (5 bases). The CDR3 runs 12 residues. Germline values: CDR1 SEHNR, CDR2 FQNEAQ (reference sequence). Trimming took off 6 bases at V and 6 bases at J, with 10 bases between the two ends.

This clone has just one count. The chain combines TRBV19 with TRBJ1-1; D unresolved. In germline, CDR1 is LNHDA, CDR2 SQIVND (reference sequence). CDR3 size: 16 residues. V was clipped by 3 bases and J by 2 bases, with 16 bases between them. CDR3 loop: CASSINPMGFNTEAFF. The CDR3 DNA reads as TGTGCCAGTAGTATTAATCCCATGGGCTTCAACACTGAAGCTTTCTTT.

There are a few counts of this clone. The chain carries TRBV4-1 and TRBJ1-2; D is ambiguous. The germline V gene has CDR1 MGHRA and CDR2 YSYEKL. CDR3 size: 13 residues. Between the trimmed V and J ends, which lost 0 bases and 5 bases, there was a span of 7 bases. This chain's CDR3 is CASSQDPGYGYTF. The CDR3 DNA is TGCGCCAGCAGCCAAGATCCGGGGTATGGCTACACCTTC.